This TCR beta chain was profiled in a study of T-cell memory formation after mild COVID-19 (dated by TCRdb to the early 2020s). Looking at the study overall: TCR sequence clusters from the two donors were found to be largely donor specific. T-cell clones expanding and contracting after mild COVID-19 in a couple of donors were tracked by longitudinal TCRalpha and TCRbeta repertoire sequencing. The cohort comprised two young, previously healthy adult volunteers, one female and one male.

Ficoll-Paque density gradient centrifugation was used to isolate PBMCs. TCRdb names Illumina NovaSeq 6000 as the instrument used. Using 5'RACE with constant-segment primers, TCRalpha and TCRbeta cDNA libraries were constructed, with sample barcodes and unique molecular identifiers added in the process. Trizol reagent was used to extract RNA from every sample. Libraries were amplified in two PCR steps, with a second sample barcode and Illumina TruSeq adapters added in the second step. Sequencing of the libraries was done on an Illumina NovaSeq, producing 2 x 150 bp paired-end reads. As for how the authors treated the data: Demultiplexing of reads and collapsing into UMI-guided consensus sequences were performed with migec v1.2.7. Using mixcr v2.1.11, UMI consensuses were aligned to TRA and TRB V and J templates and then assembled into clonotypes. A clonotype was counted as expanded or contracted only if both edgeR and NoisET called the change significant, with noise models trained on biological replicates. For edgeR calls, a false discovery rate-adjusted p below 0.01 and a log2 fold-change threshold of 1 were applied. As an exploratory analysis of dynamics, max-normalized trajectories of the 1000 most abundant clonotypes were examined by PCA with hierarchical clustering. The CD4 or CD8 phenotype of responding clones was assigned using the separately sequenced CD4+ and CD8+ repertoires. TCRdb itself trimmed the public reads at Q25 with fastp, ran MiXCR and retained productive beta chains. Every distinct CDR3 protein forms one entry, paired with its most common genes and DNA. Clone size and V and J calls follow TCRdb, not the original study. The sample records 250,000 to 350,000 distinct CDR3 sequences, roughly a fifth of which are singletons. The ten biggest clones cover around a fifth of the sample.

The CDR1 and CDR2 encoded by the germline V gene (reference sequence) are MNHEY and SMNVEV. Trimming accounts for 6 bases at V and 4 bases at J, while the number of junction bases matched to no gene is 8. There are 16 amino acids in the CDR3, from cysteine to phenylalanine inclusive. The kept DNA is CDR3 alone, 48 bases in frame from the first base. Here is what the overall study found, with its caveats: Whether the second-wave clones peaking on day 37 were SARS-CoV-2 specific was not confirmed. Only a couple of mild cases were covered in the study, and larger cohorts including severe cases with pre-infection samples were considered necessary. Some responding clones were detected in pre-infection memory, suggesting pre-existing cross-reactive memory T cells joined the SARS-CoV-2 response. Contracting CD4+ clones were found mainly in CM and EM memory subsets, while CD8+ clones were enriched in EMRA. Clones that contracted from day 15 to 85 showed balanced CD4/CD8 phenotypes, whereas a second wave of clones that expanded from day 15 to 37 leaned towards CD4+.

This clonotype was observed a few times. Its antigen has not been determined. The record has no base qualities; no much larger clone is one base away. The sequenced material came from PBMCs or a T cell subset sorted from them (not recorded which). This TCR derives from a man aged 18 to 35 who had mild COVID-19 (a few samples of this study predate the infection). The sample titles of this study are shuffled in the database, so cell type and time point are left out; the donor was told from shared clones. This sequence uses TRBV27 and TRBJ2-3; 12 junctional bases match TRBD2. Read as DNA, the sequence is TGTGCCAGCAGCCAAGCCGGGACTAGCGGGCCAGATACGCAGTATTTT. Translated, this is CASSQAGTSGPDTQYF.